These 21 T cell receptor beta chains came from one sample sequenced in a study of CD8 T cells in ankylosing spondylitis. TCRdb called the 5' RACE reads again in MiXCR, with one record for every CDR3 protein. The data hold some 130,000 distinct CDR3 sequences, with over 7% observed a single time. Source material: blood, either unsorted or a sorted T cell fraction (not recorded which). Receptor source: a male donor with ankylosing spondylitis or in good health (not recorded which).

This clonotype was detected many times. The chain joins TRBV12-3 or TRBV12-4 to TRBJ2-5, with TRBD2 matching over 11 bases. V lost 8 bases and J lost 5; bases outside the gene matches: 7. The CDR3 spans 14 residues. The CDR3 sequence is CASGTSGRLETQYF. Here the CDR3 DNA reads TGTGCCAGCGGCACTAGCGGGAGATTGGAGACCCAGTACTTC.

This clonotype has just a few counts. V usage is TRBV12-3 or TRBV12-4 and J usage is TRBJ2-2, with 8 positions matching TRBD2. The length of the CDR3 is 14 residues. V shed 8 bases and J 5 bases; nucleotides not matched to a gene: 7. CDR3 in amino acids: CASSAGGNTGELFF. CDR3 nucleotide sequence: TGTGCCAGCTCCGCGGGAGGAAATACCGGGGAGCTGTTTTTT.

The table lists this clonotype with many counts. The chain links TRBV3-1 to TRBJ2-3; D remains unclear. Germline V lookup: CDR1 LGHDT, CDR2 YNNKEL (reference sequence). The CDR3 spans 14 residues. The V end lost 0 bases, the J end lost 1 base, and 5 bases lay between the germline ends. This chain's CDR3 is CASSQELGTDTQYF. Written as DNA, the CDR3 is TGTGCCAGCAGCCAAGAATTAGGCACAGATACGCAGTATTTT.

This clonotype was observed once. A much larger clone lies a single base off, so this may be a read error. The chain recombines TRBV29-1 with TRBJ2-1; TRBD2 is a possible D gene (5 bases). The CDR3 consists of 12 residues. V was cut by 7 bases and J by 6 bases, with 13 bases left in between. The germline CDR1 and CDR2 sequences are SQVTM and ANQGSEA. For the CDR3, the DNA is TGCAGCGGGCTAGTGGGAGTCAATGAGCAGTTCTTC. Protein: CSGLVGVNEQFF.

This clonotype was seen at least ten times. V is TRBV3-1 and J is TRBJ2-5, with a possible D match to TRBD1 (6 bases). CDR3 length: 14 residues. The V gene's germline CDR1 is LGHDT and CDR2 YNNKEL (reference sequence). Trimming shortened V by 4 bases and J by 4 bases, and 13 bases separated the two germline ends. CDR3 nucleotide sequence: TGTGCCAGCAGCCCCCCGAGGGGGACAGAGACCCAGTACTTC. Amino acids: CASSPPRGTETQYF.

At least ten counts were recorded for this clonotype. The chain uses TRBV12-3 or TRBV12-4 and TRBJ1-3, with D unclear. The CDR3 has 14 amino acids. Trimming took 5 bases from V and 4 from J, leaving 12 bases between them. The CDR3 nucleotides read TGTGCCAGCAGTCCAAATGGACGGGGAAACACCATATATTTT. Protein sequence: CASSPNGRGNTIYF.

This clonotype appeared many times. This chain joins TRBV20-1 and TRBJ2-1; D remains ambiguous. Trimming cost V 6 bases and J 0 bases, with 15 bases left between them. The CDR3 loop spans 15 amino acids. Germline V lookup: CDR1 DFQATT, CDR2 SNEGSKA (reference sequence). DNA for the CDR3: TGCAGTGCGGGTAGGGCCCGGAGCTCCTACAATGAGCAGTTCTTC. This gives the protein CSAGRARSSYNEQFF.

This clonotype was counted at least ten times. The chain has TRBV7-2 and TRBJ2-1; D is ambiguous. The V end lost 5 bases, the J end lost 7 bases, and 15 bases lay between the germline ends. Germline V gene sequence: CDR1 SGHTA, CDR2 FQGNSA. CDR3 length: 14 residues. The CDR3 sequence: CASSARFFENEQFF. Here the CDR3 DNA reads TGTGCCAGCAGCGCCCGTTTTTTTGAAAATGAGCAGTTCTTC. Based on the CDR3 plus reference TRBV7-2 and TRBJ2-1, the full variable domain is GAGVSQSPSNKVTEKGKDVELRCDPISGHTALYWYRQSLGQGLEFLIYFQGNSAPDKSGLPSDRFSAERTGGSVSTLTIQRTQQEDSAVYLCASSARFFENEQFFGPGTRLTVL.

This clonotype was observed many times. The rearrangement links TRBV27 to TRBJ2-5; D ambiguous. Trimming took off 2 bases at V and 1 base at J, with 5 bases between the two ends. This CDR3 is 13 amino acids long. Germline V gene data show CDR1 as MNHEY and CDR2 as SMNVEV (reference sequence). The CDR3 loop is CASSLDVQETQYF. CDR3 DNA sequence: TGTGCCAGCAGTTTAGATGTCCAAGAGACCCAGTACTTC.

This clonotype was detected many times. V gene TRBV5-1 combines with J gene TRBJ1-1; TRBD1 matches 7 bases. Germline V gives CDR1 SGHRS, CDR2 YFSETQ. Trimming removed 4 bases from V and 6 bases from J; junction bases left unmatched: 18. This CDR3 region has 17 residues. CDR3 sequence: CASSRKISTGAVAEAFF. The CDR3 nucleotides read TGCGCCAGCAGCCGAAAAATCAGTACAGGGGCCGTCGCTGAAGCTTTCTTT.

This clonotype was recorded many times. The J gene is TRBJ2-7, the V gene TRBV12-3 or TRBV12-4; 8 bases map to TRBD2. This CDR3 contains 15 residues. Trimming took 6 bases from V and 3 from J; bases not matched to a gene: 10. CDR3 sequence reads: CASSRGTSRLYEQYF. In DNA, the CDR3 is TGTGCCAGCAGCCGTGGGACTAGTCGTCTCTACGAGCAGTACTTC.

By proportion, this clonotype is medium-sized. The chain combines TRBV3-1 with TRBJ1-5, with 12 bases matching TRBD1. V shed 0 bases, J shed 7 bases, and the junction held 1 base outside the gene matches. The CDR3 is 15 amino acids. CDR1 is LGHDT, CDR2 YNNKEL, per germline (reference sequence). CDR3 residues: CASSQDGTGGQPQHF. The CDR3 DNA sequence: TGTGCCAGCAGCCAAGATGGGACAGGGGGCCAGCCCCAGCATTTT.

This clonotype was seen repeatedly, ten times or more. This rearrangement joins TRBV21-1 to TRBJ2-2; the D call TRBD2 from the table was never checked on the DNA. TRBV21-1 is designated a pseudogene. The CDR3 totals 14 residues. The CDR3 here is CASPREGLIGELFF. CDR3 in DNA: TGTGCCAGCCCTCGGGAGGGCCTGATCGGGGAGCTGTTTTTT.

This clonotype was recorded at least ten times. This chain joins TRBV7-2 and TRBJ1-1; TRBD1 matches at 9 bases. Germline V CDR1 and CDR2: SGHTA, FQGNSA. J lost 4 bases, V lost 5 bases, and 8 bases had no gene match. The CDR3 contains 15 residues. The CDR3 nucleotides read TGTGCCAGCAGCCCCCGGACAGGGGAAACCACTGAAGCTTTCTTT. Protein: CASSPRTGETTEAFF.

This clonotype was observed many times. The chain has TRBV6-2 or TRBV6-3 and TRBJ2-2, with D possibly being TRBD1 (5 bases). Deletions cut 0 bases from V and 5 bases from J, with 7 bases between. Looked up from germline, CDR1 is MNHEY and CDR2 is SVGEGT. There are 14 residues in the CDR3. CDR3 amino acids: CASSYSGATGELFF. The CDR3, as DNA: TGTGCCAGCAGTTACTCAGGGGCGACCGGGGAGCTGTTTTTT.

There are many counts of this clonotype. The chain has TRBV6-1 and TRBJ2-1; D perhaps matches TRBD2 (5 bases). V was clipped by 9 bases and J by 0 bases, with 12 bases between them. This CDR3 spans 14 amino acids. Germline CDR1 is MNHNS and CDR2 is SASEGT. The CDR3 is CASMRASSYNEQFF. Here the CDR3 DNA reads TGTGCCAGTATGCGGGCTAGCTCCTACAATGAGCAGTTCTTC.

The DNA of the CDR3 is TGTGCCAGCAGTCTACCGGGAGTGACAGATACGCAGTATTTT. This gives the protein CASSLPGVTDTQYF. This chain links TRBV7-8 with TRBJ2-3; maybe TRBD2 (6 bases). V was trimmed by 6 bases and J by 3 bases, leaving 13 bases between them. The V gene's germline CDR1 is SGHVS and CDR2 FQNEAQ. This CDR3 contains 14 residues.

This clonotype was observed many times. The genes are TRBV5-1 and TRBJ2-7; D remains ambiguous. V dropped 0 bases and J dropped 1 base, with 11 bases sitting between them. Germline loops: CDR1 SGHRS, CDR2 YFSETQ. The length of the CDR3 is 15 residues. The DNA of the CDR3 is TGCGCCAGCAGCTTGGACCAGGTACCTTCCTACGAGCAGTACTTC. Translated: CASSLDQVPSYEQYF.

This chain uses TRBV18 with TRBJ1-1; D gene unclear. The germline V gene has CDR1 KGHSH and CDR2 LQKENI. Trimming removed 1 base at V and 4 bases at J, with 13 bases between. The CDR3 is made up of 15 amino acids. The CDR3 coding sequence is TGTGCCAGCTCACCACTTGGAAGTGCAGGCACTGAAGCTTTCTTT. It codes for CASSPLGSAGTEAFF.

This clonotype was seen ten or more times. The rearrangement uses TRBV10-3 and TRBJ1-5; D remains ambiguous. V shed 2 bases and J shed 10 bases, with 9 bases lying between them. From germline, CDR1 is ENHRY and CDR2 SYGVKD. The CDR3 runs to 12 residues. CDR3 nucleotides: TGTGCCATCAGTGAGCACGCCGGACCCCAGCATTTT. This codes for CAISEHAGPQHF.

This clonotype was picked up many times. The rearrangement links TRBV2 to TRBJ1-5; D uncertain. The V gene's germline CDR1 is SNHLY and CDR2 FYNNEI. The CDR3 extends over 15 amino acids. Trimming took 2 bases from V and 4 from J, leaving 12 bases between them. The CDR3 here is CASSEQDGTNQPQHF. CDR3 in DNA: TGTGCCAGCAGTGAACAGGACGGAACTAATCAGCCCCAGCATTTT.